This paragraph reports one T cell receptor beta chain. No antigen is known for it. This entry is derived from a study of Ad26.COV2.S vaccination and SARS-CoV-2 variants. About the research overall: Doses of Ad26.COV2.S were injected into muscle once or twice, 56 days apart.

Study results and caveats: Spike-specific responses of CD8+ and CD4+ T cells were reported to display substantial breadth after vaccination.

Clones were sequenced by immunoSEQ multiplex PCR, and TCRdb holds only the in-frame ones, with some missing. The table has roughly 450,000 clones, 75% to 95% seen once. Sample treatment: some 20 received Ad26.COV2.S at low or high dose, single or two shots; about 5 received placebo; per-sample allocation not given. Sampling occurred on day 63 after the first vaccine or placebo injection. V dropped 3 bases and J dropped 3; count of bases not matched to a gene: 8. The CDR3 is 15 residues long. Looked up from germline, CDR1 is LGHDT and CDR2 is YNNKEL (reference sequence). This receptor was identified in a person between 18 and 59 years old who received the Ad26.COV2.S COVID-19 vaccine or a placebo. This sequence joins TRBV3-1 (or the pseudogene TRBV3-2) and TRBJ2-7, with 7 bases fitting TRBD1. The source was peripheral blood, collected in a trial of Ad26.COV2.S vaccine versus placebo. CDR3: CASSQSWTGFYEQYF. The DNA for the CDR3 is TGTGCCAGCAGCCAGAGCTGGACAGGCTTCTACGAGCAGTACTTC.